Listed here is a single T cell receptor beta chain. Three pembrolizumab responders had their TCRs sequenced. This specimen comes from a study of PD-1 blockade in mismatch repair-deficient tumors. Sequenced by immunoSEQ multiplex PCR; TCRdb stores in-frame clones only, minus some. The repertoire has around 48,000 clones, around 73% of them found once; the top ten carry around 3.4%. The CDR3 has 12 amino acids. The V and J ends lost 0 bases and 6 bases respectively, with 8 bases between them. Germline CDR1 and CDR2: GTSNPN and SVGIG (reference sequence). V usage is TRBV30 and J usage is TRBJ2-5; possibly TRBD1 for D (6 bases). The source of this sequence is an adult with mismatch repair-deficient cancer. Sequencing used peripheral blood, obtained 4 weeks after starting pembrolizumab. The CDR3 coding sequence is TGTGCCTGGAGTGTAGACAGGAAGACCCAGTACTTC. Amino acid sequence: CAWSVDRKTQYF.